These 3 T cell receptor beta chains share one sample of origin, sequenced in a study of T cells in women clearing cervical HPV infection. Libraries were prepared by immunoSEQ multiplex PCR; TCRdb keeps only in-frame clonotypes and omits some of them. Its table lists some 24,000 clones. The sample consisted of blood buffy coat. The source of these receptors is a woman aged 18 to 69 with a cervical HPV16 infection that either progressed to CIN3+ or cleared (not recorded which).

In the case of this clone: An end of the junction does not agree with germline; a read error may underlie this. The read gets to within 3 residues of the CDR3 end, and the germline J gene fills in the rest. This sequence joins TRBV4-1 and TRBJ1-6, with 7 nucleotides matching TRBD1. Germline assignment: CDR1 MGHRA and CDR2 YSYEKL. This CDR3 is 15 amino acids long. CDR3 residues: CTSSRTDRTYSPLHF. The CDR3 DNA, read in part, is TGCACCAGCAGCCGGACGGACAGGACTTATTCACCC.

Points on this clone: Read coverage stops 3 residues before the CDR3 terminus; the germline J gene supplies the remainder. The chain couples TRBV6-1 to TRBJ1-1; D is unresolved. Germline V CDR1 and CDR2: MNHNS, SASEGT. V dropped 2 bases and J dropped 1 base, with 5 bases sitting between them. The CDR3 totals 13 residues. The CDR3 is CASSEYRNTEAFF. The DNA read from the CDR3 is TGTGCCAGCAGTGAATACAGGAACACTGAA.

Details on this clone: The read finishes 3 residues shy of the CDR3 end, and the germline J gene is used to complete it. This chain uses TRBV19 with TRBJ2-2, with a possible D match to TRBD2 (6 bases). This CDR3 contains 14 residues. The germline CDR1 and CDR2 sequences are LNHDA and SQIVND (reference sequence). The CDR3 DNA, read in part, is TGTGCCACCGAGGGAGTTTGGGGGGATTCACCG. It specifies CATEGVWGDSP. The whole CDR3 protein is CATEGVWGDSPLFF.